Given below is one T cell receptor (beta chain) in context. How the authors handled the data: Estimated nucleated cell counts came from reference gene primer amplification. Clones were sequenced by immunoSEQ multiplex PCR, and TCRdb holds only the in-frame ones, with some missing. That table furnishes V, J and clone size, whereas the DNA furnished D and trimming. The data contain 160,000 or so clones, less than 90% of them singletons. The sample belongs to a study of blood T cell repertoires in COVID-19. Overall study context: PBMCs, B-cell-depleted T cells, or T cells provided the cDNA or gDNA that made up the material.

Assignment of participants to cohorts was predicated upon participant-reported clinical history. The CDR3 has 13 amino acids. Per germline, CDR1 SGHNT and CDR2 YYREEE (reference sequence). V lost 2 bases and J lost 7, with 10 bases in between. The genes are TRBV5-4 and TRBJ1-5, with a weak D call TRBD1 (6 bases). The clonotype was recovered from a woman in her forties or fifties who had recovered from COVID-19. Material: PBMCs or T cells enriched from blood (not recorded which). CDR3 DNA sequence: TGTGCCAGCAGCTTAGGGGGAAGGCAGCCCCAGCATTTT. Translated: CASSLGGRQPQHF.